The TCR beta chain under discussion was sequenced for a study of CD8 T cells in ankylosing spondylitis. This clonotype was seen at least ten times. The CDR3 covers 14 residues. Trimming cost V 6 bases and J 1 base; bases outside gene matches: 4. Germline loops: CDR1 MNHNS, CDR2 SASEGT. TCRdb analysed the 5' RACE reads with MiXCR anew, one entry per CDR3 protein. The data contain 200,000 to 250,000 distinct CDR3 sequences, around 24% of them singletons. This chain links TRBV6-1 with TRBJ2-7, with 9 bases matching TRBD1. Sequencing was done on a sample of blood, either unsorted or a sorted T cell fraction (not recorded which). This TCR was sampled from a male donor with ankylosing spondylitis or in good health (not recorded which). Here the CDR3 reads CASRAGTGSYEQYF. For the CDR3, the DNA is TGTGCCAGCAGGGCCGGGACAGGGTCCTACGAGCAGTACTTC.